This T cell receptor (beta chain) is from a study of somatic mutations in cytotoxic T cells in rheumatoid arthritis. Clones were read by immunoSEQ multiplex PCR, and TCRdb kept only the in-frame ones, dropping some. The table lists 13,000 or so clones, around 80% of them singletons. Trimming removed 7 bases at V and 0 bases at J, with 15 bases between. Germline V gene lookup returns CDR1 LNHDA and CDR2 SQIVND (reference sequence). The CDR3 spans 15 residues. This clone was seen just once. Its antigen is not known. Findings and caveats of the study: TRBV07's slight underrepresentation, observed in rheumatoid arthritis patients, lacked adjustment for multiple comparisons.

This TCR was sampled from an adult with rheumatoid arthritis. The V call is TRBV19, the J call TRBJ1-2; no definite D call. Sequenced material: CD8+ T cells sorted from blood. The CDR3 nucleotides read TGTGCCAGTACGTCGCGGGCAGAGGCTAACTATGGCTACACCTTC. This sequence encodes CASTSRAEANYGYTF.